These 22 T cell receptor beta chains were all obtained from the same sample, sequenced in a study of cytomegalovirus exposure and HLA in healthy donors. In the PCR, 60 Vbeta and 13 Jbeta primers were used. Clones were read by immunoSEQ multiplex PCR, and TCRdb kept only the in-frame ones, dropping some. The top ten hold about 6.9% of the sample, which has 80,000 or so clones, roughly two thirds seen once. Material for sequencing was PBMCs. The receptors were sampled from a woman aged 45-65 years in good health and CMV-seropositive.

About this clone itself: The junction departs from the called germline gene at one end, perhaps through a read error. The genes are TRBV4-2 and TRBJ2-1; 7 bases line up with TRBD2. The CDR3 has 16 amino acids. CDR1 and CDR2 (germline): LGHNA, YNFKEQ. In DNA form, the CDR3 reads TGTGCTAGCAGCCAAGATTGGAACGGGGGGAGGAATGAGCAGTTCTTC. It translates to CASSQDWNGGRNEQFF.

V and J are TRBV4-1 and TRBJ2-7, with D maybe TRBD2 (6 bases). The CDR3 has 14 residues. CDR1 MGHRA and CDR2 YSYEKL come from the germline V gene. Trimming shortened V by 1 base and J by 6 bases, and 13 bases separated the two germline ends. CDR3 bases: TGCGCCAGCAGCCAAGGTGGGGGGTCTCGCGAGCAGTACTTC. Amino acids: CASSQGGGSREQYF.

This chain links TRBV9 with TRBJ1-1; 7 nucleotides agree with TRBD1. This CDR3 is 16 amino acids long. V was pared by 0 bases and J by 6 bases, with 11 bases of the junction left unmatched. CDR1 is SGDLS and CDR2 is YYNGEE in the germline V gene. DNA of the CDR3: TGTGCCAGCAGCGTAGGAGGAGGGGGCCCAGGGGCTGAAGCTTTCTTT. It codes for CASSVGGGGPGAEAFF.

This chain joins TRBV7-3 and TRBJ2-3; 7 nucleotides agree with TRBD2. V was clipped by 5 bases and J by 1 base; unmatched bases: 6. Germline lookup yields CDR1 SGHTA and CDR2 FQGTGA. The CDR3 contains 15 residues. The CDR3 nucleotides read TGTGCCAGCAGCCCAGCGGGGTTGGGCACAGATACGCAGTATTTT. Amino acid sequence: CASSPAGLGTDTQYF.

DNA of the CDR3: TGTGCCAGCAGCCTAGACAGTCTCAACTATGGCTACACCTTC. This sequence encodes CASSLDSLNYGYTF. This chain links TRBV7-2 with TRBJ1-2; D might be TRBD1 (5 bases). The CDR3 covers 14 residues. Germline CDR1 is SGHTA and CDR2 is FQGNSA. Trimming removed 5 bases at V and 2 bases at J, with 12 bases between.

The genes are TRBV6-6 and TRBJ2-3; 10 bases line up with TRBD1. The CDR3 sequence is 15 residues long. Germline CDR1 and CDR2: MNHNY and SVGAGI (reference sequence). After removal of 6 bases from V and 5 bases from J, the junction contained 8 bases not matched to a gene. The CDR3 reads CASRPRQGAGDTQYF. CDR3 sequence (DNA): TGTGCCAGCAGACCCCGACAGGGGGCAGGAGATACGCAGTATTTT.

The rearrangement uses TRBV29-1 and TRBJ2-1; D might be TRBD1 (6 bases). CDR3 length: 12 amino acids. Deletions cut 4 bases from V and 8 bases from J, with 12 bases between. The V gene's germline CDR1 is SQVTM and CDR2 ANQGSEA. The CDR3 bases are TGCAGCGTTGTATTGGGGGCTCATGAGCAGTTCTTC. It yields the protein CSVVLGAHEQFF.

This chain connects TRBV18 to TRBJ1-2; D is unresolved. V was shortened by 6 bases and J by 5 bases, with 10 bases between the two germline ends. CDR3 length: 12 amino acids. The germline V gene encodes CDR1 KGHSH and CDR2 LQKENI. CDR3 coding DNA: TGTGCCAGCTCCGCGGGAAGGTATGGCTACACCTTC. Translated, it gives CASSAGRYGYTF.

This chain uses TRBV6-4 with TRBJ1-1; D ambiguous. The germline V and J ends were trimmed by 4 bases and 1 base, with 7 bases remaining between them. The V gene's germline CDR1 is MRHNA and CDR2 SNTAGT. The CDR3 length is 13 residues. CDR3 amino acids: CASSVEQNTEAFF. Here the CDR3 DNA reads TGTGCCAGCAGTGTTGAGCAGAACACTGAAGCTTTCTTT.

The chain carries TRBV28 and TRBJ1-2; maybe TRBD1 (5 bases). V was cut by 6 bases and J by 0 bases, with 11 bases left in between. This CDR3 is built from 14 residues. Germline loops: CDR1 MDHEN, CDR2 SYDVKM. CDR3 sequence reads: CASRQGSANYGYTF. CDR3 sequence (DNA): TGTGCCAGCAGGCAGGGATCTGCTAACTATGGCTACACCTTC.

The CDR3 loop is CASSLTSLQFF. Written as DNA, the CDR3 is TGTGCCAGCAGCTTAACCTCTCTCCAGTTCTTC. The V gene is TRBV7-3, the J gene TRBJ2-1; the D is unclear. The germline gives CDR1 SGHTA, CDR2 FQGTGA. V was pared by 0 bases and J by 13 bases, with 7 bases between. The CDR3 contains 11 residues.

The chain is built from TRBV13 and TRBJ2-2; 7 bases line up with TRBD2. In germline, CDR1 is PRHDT, CDR2 FYEKMQ (reference sequence). V trimming: 5 bases; J trimming: 5 bases; junction bases outside the gene matches: 2. This CDR3 spans 13 amino acids. In DNA, the CDR3 is TGTGCCAGCAGCGCGCGGGGGACCGGGGAGCTGTTTTTT. This codes for CASSARGTGELFF.

The chain combines TRBV18 with TRBJ1-2; D is unresolved. This CDR3 is 13 amino acids long. V gave up 1 base and J gave up 3 bases, with 6 bases separating them. Germline CDR1 and CDR2: KGHSH and LQKENI. The CDR3 sequence: CASSPRRDYGYTF. The CDR3 nucleotides are TGTGCCAGCTCACCACGGAGGGACTATGGCTACACCTTC.

The rearrangement joins TRBV6-1 to TRBJ2-1, with 7 bases identical to TRBD2. This CDR3 is built from 14 residues. CDR1 is MNHNS and CDR2 is SASEGT in the germline V gene. The ends lost 7 bases at V and 7 bases at J; junction bases unmatched: 10. The CDR3 region is CASKAGEGRNEQFF. The CDR3 nucleotides read TGTGCCAGCAAGGCGGGGGAAGGGAGGAATGAGCAGTTCTTC.

With respect to this clone: The same CDR3 is also encoded by other DNA sequences in this sample. The chain employs TRBV7-9 and TRBJ1-5; D gene uncertain. Trimming took 1 base from V and 4 from J, leaving 8 bases between them. CDR1 SEHNR and CDR2 FQNEAQ come from the germline V gene (reference sequence). The CDR3 contains 14 residues. In DNA form, the CDR3 reads TGTGCCAGCAGCTTAGGCGGGGAAAATCAGCCCCAGCATTTT. Translating gives CASSLGGENQPQHF. Filled out from reference TRBV7-9 and TRBJ1-5, the complete variable domain reads DTGVSQNPRHKITKRGQNVTFRCDPISEHNRLYWYRQTLGQGPEFLTYFQNEAQLEKSRLLSDRFSAERPKGSFSTLEIQRTEQGDSAMYLCASSLGGENQPQHFGDGTRLSIL.

The chain recombines TRBV5-1 with TRBJ1-1; 7 bases line up with TRBD1. The CDR3 sequence is 14 residues long. CDR1 SGHRS and CDR2 YFSETQ come from the germline V gene. Trimming removed 4 bases from V and 5 bases from J; junction bases left unmatched: 8. This chain's CDR3 is CASSRGDSGTEAFF. CDR3 sequence (DNA): TGCGCCAGCAGCCGAGGGGACAGTGGGACTGAAGCTTTCTTT.

The chain recombines TRBV5-6 with TRBJ1-2; 8 bases are a match to TRBD1. Germline V gives CDR1 SGHDT, CDR2 YYEEEE. The ends lost 4 bases at V and 7 bases at J; junction bases unmatched: 15. This CDR3 spans 16 amino acids. The CDR3 coding sequence is TGTGCCAGCAGCAAGGGCCCAACCGGCACAGGGGGTGGCTACACCTTC. Translated, it gives CASSKGPTGTGGGYTF.

The chain joins TRBV27 to TRBJ1-5; the D is unclear. The CDR3 consists of 14 residues. Germline V lookup: CDR1 MNHEY, CDR2 SMNVEV (reference sequence). Trimming pared 4 bases from V and 2 bases from J, leaving 9 bases between. CDR3 amino acids: CASSSGVGNQPQHF. The CDR3 DNA reads as TGTGCCAGCAGTTCCGGGGTGGGCAATCAGCCCCAGCATTTT.

The chain combines TRBV18 with TRBJ2-5; 10 bases are a match to TRBD1. This CDR3 region has 15 residues. Germline loops: CDR1 KGHSH, CDR2 LQKENI. After removal of 0 bases from V and 11 bases from J, the junction contained 9 bases not matched to a gene. The CDR3 sequence is CASSPPDRGSGEQYF. In DNA form, the CDR3 reads TGTGCCAGCTCACCACCGGACAGGGGGTCCGGGGAGCAGTACTTC.

The rearrangement joins TRBV15 to TRBJ2-7, with D tentatively TRBD1 (6 bases). The CDR3 is 16 residues long. The germline CDR1 and CDR2 sequences are LNHNV and YYDKDF (reference sequence). V gave up 0 bases and J gave up 1 base, with 13 bases separating them. The CDR3 protein is CATSRDPFTGSYEQYF. DNA for the CDR3: TGTGCCACCAGCAGAGATCCCTTTACAGGGTCCTACGAGCAGTACTTC. The variable domain in full, with the rest retrieved from reference TRBV15 and TRBJ2-7, is DAMVIQNPRYQVTQFGKPVTLSCSQTLNHNVMYWYQQKSSQAPKLLFHYYDKDFNNEADTPDNFQSRRPNTSFCFLDIRSPGLGDTAMYLCATSRDPFTGSYEQYFGPGTRLTVT.

This chain joins TRBV4-1 and TRBJ2-5; 16 bases agree with TRBD2. Germline V CDR1 and CDR2: MGHRA, YSYEKL. The CDR3 runs to 18 residues. V was clipped by 0 bases and J by 5 bases; unmatched bases: 6. The DNA of the CDR3 is TGCGCCAGCAGCCAAGAGGGACTAGCGGGGGGGCTTCGGGAGACCCAGTACTTC. Translation: CASSQEGLAGGLRETQYF.

J is TRBJ1-4 and V is TRBV6-1; tentatively, D is TRBD1 (6 bases). This CDR3 comprises 14 residues. Germline assignment: CDR1 MNHNS and CDR2 SASEGT. Trimming left V 5 bases short and J 0 bases short, with 7 bases between. This CDR3 is CASSRQATNEKLFF. The CDR3 DNA follows: TGTGCCAGCAGTCGACAGGCAACTAATGAAAAACTGTTTTTT.